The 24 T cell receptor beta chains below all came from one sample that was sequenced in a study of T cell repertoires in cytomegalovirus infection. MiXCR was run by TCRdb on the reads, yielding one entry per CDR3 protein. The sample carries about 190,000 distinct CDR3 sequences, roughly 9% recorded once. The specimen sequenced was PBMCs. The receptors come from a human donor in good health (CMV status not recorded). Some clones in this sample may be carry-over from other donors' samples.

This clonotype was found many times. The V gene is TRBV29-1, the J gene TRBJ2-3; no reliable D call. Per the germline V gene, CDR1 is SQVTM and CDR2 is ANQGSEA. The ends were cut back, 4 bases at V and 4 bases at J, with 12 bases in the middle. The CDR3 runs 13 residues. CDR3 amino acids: CSVGALVADTQYF. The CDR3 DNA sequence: TGCAGCGTTGGGGCCTTGGTGGCAGATACGCAGTATTTT.

CDR3 bases: TGTGCCAGCAGCCAGGACTCCCCCTCGCAGCAGTTCTTC. Residues: CASSQDSPSQQFF. This chain connects TRBV12-3 or TRBV12-4 to TRBJ2-1; the D gene is possibly TRBD2 (5 bases). Between the trimmed V and J ends, which lost 6 bases and 11 bases, there was a span of 17 bases. The CDR3 consists of 13 residues.

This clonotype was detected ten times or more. Here the CDR3 reads CASSNRRTAEAFF. CDR3 coding DNA: TGTGCCAGCAGCAACCGGAGGACCGCAGAAGCTTTCTTT. This chain links TRBV7-2 with TRBJ1-1; D is undetermined. V shed 5 bases and J shed 8 bases, with 15 bases lying between them. The CDR3 is 13 amino acids. CDR1 and CDR2 from the germline V gene are SGHTA and FQGNSA.

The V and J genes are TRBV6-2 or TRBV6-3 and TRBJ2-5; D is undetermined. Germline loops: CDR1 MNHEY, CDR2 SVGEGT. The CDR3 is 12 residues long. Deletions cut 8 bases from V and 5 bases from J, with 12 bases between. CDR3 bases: TGTGCCAGCGGAGCTGGGGTGGAGACCCAGTACTTC. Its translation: CASGAGVETQYF.

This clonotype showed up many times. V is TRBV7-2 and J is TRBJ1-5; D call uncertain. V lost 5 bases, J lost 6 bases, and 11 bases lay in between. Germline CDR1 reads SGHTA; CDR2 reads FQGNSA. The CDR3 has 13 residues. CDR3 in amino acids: CASSTHQSQPQHF. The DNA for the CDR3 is TGTGCCAGCAGCACCCACCAATCTCAGCCCCAGCATTTT.

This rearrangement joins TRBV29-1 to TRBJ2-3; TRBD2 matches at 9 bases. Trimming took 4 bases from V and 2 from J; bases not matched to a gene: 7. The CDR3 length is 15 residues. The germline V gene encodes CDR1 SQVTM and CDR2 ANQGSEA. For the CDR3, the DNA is TGCAGCGTTGCTTGGGCTAGCGGGAACACAGATACGCAGTATTTT. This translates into CSVAWASGNTDTQYF.

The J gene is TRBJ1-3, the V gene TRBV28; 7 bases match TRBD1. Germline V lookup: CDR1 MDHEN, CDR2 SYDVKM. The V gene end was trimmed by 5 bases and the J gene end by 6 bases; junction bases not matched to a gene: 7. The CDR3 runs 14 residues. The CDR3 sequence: CASSQGGMQNTIYF. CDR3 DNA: TGTGCCAGCAGTCAGGGGGGGATGCAAAACACCATATATTTT.

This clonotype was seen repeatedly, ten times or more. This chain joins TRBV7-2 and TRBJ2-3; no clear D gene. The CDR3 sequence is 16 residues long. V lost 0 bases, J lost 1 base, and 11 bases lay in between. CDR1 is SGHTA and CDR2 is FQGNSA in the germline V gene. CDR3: CASSLAGFGRTDTQYF. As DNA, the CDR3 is TGTGCCAGCAGCTTAGCGGGTTTCGGGCGCACAGATACGCAGTATTTT. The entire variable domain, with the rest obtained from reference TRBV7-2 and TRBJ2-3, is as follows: GAGVSQSPSNKVTEKGKDVELRCDPISGHTALYWYRQSLGQGLEFLIYFQGNSAPDKSGLPSDRFSAERTGGSVSTLTIQRTQQEDSAVYLCASSLAGFGRTDTQYFGPGTRLTVL.

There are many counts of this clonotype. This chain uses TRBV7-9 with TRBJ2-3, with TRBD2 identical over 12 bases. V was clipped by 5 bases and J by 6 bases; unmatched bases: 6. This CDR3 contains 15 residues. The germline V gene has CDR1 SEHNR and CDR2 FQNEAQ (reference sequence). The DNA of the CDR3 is TGTGCCAGCAGCCCGAGACTAGCGGGGGTGGATACGCAGTATTTT. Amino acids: CASSPRLAGVDTQYF.

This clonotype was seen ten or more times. The CDR3 sequence: CASSSDRRNTEAFF. Written as DNA, the CDR3 is TGTGCCAGCAGCTCTGACAGACGGAACACTGAAGCTTTCTTT. The J gene is TRBJ1-1, the V gene TRBV7-6; TRBD1 is a possible D gene (5 bases). The V end was cut by 4 bases, the J end by 1 base, with 10 bases between. CDR3 length: 14 amino acids. Per germline, CDR1 SGHVS and CDR2 FNYEAQ.

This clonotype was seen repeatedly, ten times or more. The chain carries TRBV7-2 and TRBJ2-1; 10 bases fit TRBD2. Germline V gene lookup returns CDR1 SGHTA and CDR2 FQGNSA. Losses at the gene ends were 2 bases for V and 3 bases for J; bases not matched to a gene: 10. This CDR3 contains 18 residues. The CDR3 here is CASSLSLKSSGGYNEQFF. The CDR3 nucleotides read TGTGCCAGCAGCTTAAGCCTAAAATCTAGCGGGGGCTACAATGAGCAGTTCTTC.

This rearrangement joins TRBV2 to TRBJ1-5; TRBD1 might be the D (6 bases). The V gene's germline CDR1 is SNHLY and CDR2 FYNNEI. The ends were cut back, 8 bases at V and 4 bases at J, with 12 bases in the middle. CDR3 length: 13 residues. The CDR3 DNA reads TGTGCCAGCGCCGGACAGATGAATCAGCCCCAGCATTTT. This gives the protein CASAGQMNQPQHF.

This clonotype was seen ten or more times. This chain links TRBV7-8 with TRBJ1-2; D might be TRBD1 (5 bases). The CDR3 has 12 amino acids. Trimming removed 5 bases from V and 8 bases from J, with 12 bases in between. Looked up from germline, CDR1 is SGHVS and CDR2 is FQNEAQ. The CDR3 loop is CASSPPGGGYTF. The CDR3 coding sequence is TGTGCCAGCAGCCCGCCGGGGGGGGGCTACACCTTC.

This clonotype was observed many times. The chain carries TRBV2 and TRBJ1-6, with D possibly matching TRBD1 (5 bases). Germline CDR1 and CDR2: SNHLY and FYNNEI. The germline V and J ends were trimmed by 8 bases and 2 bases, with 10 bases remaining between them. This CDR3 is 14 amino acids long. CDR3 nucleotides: TGTGCCAGCGGTCAGGGACCCTATAATTCACCCCTCCACTTT. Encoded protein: CASGQGPYNSPLHF. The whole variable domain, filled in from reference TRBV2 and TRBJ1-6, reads EPEVTQTPSHQVTQMGQEVILRCVPISNHLYFYWYRQILGQKVEFLVSFYNNEISEKSEIFDDQFSVERPDGSNFTLKIRSTKLEDSAMYFCASGQGPYNSPLHFGNGTRLTVT.

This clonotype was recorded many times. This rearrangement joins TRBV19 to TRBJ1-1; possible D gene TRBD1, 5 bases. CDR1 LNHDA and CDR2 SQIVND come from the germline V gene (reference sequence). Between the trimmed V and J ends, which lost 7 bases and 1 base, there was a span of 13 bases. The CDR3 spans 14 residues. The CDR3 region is CASKLRQPNTEAFF. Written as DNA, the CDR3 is TGTGCCAGTAAGTTAAGACAGCCGAACACTGAAGCTTTCTTT.

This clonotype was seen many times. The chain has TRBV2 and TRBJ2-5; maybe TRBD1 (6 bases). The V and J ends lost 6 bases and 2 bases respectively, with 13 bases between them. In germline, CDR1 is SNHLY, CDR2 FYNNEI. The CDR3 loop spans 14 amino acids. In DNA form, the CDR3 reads TGTGCCAGCAGGGGGGACATATGGCAAGAGACCCAGTACTTC. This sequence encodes CASRGDIWQETQYF.

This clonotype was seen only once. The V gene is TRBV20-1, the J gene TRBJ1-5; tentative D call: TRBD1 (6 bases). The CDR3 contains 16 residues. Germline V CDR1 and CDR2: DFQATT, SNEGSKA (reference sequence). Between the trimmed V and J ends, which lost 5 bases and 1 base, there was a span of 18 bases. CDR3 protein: CSAPRGGDKSNQPQHF. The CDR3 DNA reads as TGCAGTGCTCCTCGGGGGGGCGATAAGAGCAATCAGCCCCAGCATTTT.

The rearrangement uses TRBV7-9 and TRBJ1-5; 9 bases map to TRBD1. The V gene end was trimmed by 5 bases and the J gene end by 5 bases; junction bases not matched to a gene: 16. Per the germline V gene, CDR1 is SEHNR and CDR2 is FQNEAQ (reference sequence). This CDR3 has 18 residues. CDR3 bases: TGTGCCAGCAGCCTGGTGGGACAGGGAGTCGTTAGGGATCAGCCCCAGCATTTT. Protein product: CASSLVGQGVVRDQPQHF.

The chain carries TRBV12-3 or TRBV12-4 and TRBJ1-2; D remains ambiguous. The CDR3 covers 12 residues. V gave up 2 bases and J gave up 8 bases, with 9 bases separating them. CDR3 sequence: CASSLSHGGYTF. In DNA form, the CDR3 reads TGTGCCAGCAGTTTAAGCCACGGGGGCTACACCTTC.

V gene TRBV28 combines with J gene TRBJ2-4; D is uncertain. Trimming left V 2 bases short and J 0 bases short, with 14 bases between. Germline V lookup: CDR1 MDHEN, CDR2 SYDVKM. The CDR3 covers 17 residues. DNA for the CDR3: TGTGCCAGCAGTTTAGGGCTAAACCTCGTAGCCAAAAACATTCAGTACTTC. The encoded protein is CASSLGLNLVAKNIQYF. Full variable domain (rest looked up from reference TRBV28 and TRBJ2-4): DVKVTQSSRYLVKRTGEKVFLECVQDMDHENMFWYRQDPGLGLRLIYFSYDVKMKEKGDIPEGYSVSREKKERFSLILESASTNQTSMYLCASSLGLNLVAKNIQYFGAGTRLSVL.

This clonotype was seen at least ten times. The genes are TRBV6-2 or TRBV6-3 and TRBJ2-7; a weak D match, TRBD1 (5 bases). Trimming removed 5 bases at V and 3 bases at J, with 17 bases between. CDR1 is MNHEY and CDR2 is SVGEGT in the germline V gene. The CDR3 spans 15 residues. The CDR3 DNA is TGTGCCAGCAGTCCATCGGCGGACACCGGCTACGAGCAGTACTTC. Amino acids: CASSPSADTGYEQYF.

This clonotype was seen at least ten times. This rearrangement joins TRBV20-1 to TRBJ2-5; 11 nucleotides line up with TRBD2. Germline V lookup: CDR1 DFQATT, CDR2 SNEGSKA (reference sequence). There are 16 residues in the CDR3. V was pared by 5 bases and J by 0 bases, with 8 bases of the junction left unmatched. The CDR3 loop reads CSASPGLAVYQETQYF. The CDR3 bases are TGCAGTGCTTCTCCGGGACTAGCGGTGTACCAAGAGACCCAGTACTTC.

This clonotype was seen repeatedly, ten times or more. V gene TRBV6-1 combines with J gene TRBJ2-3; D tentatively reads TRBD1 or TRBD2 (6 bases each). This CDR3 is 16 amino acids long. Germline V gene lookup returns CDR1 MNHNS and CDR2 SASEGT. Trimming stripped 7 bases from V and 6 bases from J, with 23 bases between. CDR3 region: CASTPGATGKIDTQYF. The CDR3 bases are TGTGCCAGCACCCCGGGGGCTACCGGAAAGATCGATACGCAGTATTTT.

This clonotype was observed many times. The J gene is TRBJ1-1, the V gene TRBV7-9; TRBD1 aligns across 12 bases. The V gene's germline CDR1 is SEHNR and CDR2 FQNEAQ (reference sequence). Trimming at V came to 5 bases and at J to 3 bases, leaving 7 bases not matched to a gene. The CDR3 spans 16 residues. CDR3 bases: TGTGCCAGCAGCCCGCGGGACAGGGGGCTTGACACTGAAGCTTTCTTT. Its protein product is CASSPRDRGLDTEAFF.